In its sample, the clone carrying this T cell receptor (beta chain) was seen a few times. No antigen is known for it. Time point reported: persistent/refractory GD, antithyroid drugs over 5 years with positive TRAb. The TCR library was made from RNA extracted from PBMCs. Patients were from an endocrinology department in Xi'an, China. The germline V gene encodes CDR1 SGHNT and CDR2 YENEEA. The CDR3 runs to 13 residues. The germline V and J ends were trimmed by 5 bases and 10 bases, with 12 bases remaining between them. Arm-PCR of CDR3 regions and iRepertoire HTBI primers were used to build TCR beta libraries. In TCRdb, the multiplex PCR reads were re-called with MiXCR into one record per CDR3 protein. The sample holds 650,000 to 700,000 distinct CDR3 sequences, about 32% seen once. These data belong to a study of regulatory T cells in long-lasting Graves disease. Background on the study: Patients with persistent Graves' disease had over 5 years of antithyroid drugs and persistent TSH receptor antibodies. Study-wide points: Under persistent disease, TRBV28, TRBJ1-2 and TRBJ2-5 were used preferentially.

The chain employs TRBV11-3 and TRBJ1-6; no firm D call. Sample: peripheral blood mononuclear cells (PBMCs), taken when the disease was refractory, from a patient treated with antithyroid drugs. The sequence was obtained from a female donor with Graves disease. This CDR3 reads CASSPDHRSPLHF. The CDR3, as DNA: TGTGCCAGCAGCCCTGACCATCGGTCACCCCTCCACTTT. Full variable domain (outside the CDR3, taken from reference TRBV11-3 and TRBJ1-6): EAGVVQSPRYKIIEKKQPVAFWCNPISGHNTLYWYLQNLGQGPELLIRYENEEAVDDSQLPKDRFSAERLKGVDSTLKIQPAELGDSAVYLCASSPDHRSPLHFGNGTRLTVT.